Sequencing of this T cell receptor (beta chain) was carried out in a study of blood T cell repertoires in COVID-19. Libraries were prepared by immunoSEQ multiplex PCR; TCRdb keeps only in-frame clonotypes and omits some of them. Of 110,000 or so clones in the sample, around 86% are singletons; the top ten hold under 5%. In germline, CDR1 is MNHNY, CDR2 SVGAGI (reference sequence). This CDR3 comprises 15 residues. V lost 6 bases and J lost 2; bases outside the gene matches: 6. Sequenced sample: peripheral blood. V is TRBV6-6 and J is TRBJ2-5; 10 bases fit TRBD1. This TCR was sampled from a woman in her 70s with acute or convalescent COVID-19. The CDR3 coding sequence is TGTGCCAGCAGCCAGGACAGGGGGTGGCAAGAGACCCAGTACTTC. This translates into CASSQDRGWQETQYF.